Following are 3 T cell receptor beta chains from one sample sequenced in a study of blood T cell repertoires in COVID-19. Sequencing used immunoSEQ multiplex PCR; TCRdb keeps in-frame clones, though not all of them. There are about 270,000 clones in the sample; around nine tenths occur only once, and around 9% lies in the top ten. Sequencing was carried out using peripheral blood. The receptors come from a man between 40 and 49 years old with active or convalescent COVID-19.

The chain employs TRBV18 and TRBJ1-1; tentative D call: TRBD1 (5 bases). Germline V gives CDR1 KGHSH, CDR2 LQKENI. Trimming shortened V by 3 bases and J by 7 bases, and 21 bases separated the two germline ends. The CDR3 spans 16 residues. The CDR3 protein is CASSPPRGTSSLEAFF. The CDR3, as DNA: TGTGCCAGCTCACCCCCCCGGGGGACCTCCTCCCTTGAAGCTTTCTTT.

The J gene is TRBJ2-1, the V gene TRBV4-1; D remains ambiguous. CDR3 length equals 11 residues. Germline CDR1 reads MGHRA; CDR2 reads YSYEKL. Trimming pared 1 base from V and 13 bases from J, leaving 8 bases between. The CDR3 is CASSQGQEQFF. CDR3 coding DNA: TGCGCCAGCAGCCAAGGGCAGGAACAGTTCTTC.

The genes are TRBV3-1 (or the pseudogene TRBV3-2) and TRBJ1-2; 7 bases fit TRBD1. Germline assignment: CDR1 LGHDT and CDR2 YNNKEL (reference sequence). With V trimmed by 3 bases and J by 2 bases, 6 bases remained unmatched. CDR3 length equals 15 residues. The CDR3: CASSHLTGVNYGYTF. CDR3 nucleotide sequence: TGTGCCAGCAGCCACCTCACAGGGGTAAACTATGGCTACACCTTC.